The rows below give T cell receptor beta chains drawn from one sample of a study of blood T cell repertoires in COVID-19. Some clones are missing from TCRdb's copy, which holds only in-frame ones; the method was immunoSEQ multiplex PCR. The repertoire holds roughly 140,000 clones, with approximately 90% as singletons. Sequencing was performed on PBMCs or T cells enriched from blood (not recorded which). These receptors were collected from a woman younger than 45 with acute COVID-19. CDR3s leave out the opening cysteine and the closing phenylalanine or tryptophan. For some rows the clone size is stated as once, few or many, or as a class when expanded; others skip it.

TRBV7-9	-	TRBJ1-1	AGSSRAPGAF
TRBV6-5	few	TRBJ1-5	ASRATGGPQPQH
TRBV7-3	-	TRBJ2-5	ASSQMTGEQVETQY
TRBV1	-	TRBJ2-5	TSSQGPSGEDETQY
TRBV28	-	TRBJ2-7	ASKQVPLYEQY
TRBV12-3/TRBV12-4	-	TRBJ1-2	ASSFTGGYT
TRBV3-1/TRBV3-2	-	TRBJ1-1	ASSQDRLQGAPNTEAF
TRBV28	-	TRBJ1-2	ASSSTGGAGGYT
TRBV9	-	TRBJ2-1	ASSGLAIPYNEQF
TRBV27	-	TRBJ1-6	ASQTGGAISSPLH
TRBV6-4	-	TRBJ2-1	ASSVEASLNEQF
TRBV15	-	TRBJ2-7	ATSRPGTVTYEQY
TRBV11-3	-	TRBJ2-1	ASSLGTSPNEQF
TRBV12-3/TRBV12-4	once	TRBJ2-3	ASRSDRTDTQY
TRBV7-5	-	TRBJ1-5	ARSSRQGTGNQPQH
TRBV5-6	-	TRBJ1-4	ASSPGATNEKLF
TRBV28	-	TRBJ2-7	ASSVTTGAYEQY
TRBV28	once	TRBJ1-5	ASHQQGGGQPQH
TRBV28	-	TRBJ2-3	AAVQGGAAGDTQY
TRBV5-1	few	TRBJ1-6	ASSATGDNSPLH
TRBV7-2	-	TRBJ1-6	ASSLLAANSPLH
TRBV18	-	TRBJ2-5	ASSPTREETQY
TRBV10-3	-	TRBJ2-2	AISDLRDTGELF
TRBV28	-	TRBJ2-7	ASSPSGRAGRYEQY
TRBV12-3/TRBV12-4	-	TRBJ2-1	ASRSSYNEQF
TRBV19	few	TRBJ1-4	ASSMTGSNEKLF
TRBV6-4	-	TRBJ2-3	ASSESASGSTDTQY
TRBV11-1	-	TRBJ2-7	ASSPGNLYEQY
TRBV7-9	-	TRBJ2-2	ASSSLNTGELF
TRBV27	-	TRBJ2-2	ASSLGGRVTGELF
TRBV4-1	-	TRBJ1-4	ASSQGSGGEEKLF
TRBV27	once	TRBJ1-5	ASSFRGGEPQH
TRBV7-9	once	TRBJ2-3	ASSLFSGRATDTQY
TRBV5-1	-	TRBJ2-5	ASSLGASGGQETQY
TRBV18	-	TRBJ2-1	ASSPPGRGTYNEQF
TRBV28	-	TRBJ1-5	ASSRLGLAGDQPQH
TRBV5-4	many	TRBJ2-5	ASSLGTGGVETQY
TRBV6-4	-	TRBJ2-2	ASSVGPGMTGELF
TRBV14	-	TRBJ2-3	ASSRDRVMNTQY
TRBV2	-	TRBJ1-5	ASSEEVGHSNQPQH